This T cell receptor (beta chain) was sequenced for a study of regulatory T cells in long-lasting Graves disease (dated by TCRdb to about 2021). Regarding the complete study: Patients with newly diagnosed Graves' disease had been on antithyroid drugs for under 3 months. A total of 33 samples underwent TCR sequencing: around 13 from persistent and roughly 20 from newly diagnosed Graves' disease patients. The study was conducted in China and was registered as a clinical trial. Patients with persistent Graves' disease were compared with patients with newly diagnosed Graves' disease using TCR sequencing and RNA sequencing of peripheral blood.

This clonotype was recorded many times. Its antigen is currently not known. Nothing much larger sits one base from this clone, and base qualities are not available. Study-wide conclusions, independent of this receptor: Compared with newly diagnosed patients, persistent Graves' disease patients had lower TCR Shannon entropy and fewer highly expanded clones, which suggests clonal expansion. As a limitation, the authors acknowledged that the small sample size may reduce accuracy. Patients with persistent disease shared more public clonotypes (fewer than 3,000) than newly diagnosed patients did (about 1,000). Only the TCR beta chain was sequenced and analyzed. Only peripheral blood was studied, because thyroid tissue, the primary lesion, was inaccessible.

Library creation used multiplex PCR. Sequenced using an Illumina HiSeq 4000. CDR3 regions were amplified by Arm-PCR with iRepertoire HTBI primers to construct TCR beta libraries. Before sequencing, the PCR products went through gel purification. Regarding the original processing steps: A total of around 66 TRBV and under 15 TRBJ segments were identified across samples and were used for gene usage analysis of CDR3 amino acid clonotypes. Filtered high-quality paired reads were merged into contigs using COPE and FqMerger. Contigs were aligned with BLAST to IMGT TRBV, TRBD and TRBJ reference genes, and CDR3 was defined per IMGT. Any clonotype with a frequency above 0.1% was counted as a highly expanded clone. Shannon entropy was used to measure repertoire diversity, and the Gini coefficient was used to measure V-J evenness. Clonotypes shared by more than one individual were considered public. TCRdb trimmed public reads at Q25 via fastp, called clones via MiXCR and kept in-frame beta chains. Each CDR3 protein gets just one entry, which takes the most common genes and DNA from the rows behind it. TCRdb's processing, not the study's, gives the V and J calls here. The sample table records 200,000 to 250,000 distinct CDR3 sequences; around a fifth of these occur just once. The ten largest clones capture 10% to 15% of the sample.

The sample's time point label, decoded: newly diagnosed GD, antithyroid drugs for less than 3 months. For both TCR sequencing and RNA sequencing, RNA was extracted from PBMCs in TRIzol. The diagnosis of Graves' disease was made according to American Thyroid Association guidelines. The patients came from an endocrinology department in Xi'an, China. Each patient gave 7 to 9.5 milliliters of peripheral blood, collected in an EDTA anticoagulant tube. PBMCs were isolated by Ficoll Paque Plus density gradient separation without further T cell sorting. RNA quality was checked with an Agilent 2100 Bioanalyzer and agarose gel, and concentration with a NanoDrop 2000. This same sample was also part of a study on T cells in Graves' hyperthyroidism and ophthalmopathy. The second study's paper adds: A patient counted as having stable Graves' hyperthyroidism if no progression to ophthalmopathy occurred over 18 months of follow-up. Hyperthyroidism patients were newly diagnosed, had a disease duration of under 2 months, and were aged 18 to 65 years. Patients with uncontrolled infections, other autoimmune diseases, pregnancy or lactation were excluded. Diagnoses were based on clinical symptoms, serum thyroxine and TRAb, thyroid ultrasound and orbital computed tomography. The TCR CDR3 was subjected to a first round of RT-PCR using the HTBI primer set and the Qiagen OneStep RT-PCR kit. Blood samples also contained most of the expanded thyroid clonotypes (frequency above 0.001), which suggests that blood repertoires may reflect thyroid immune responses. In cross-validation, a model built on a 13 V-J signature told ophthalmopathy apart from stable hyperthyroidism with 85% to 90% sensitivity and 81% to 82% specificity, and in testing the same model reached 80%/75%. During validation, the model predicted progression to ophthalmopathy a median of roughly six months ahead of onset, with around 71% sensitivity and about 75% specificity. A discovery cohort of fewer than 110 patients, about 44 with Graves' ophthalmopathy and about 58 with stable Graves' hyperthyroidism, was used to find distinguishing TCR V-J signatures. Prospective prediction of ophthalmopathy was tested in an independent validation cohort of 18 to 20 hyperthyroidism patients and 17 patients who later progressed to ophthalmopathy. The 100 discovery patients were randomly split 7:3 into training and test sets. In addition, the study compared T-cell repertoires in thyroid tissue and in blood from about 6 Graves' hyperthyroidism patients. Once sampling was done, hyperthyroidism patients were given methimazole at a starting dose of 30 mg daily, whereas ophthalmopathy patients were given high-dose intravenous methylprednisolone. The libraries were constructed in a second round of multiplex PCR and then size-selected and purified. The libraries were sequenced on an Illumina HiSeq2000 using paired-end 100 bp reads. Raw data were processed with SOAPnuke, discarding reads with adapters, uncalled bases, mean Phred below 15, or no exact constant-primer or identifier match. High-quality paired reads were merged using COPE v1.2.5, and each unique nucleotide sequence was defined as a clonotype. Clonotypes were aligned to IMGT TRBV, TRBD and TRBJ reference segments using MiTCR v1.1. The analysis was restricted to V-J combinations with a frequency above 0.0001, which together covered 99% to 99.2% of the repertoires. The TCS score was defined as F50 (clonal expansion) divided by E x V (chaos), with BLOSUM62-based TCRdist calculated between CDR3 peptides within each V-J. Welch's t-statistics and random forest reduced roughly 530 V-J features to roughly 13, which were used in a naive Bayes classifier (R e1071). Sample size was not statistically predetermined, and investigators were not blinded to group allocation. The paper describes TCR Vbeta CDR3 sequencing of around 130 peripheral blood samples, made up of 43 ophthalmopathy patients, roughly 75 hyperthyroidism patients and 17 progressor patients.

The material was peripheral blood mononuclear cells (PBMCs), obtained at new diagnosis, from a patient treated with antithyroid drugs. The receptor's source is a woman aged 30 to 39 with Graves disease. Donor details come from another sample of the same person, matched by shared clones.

For the CDR3, the sequence is CSAPGRLGETQYF. The DNA reads TGCAGTGCTCCGGGCCGTCTAGGGGAGACCCAGTACTTC. The chain is made from TRBV20-1 and TRBJ2-5; the D gene cannot be resolved reliably. V was cut back by 5 bases and J by 5 bases, leaving a gap of 15 bases between them. The germline V gene (reference sequence) provides CDR1 DFQATT and CDR2 SNEGSKA. Taken from cysteine to phenylalanine, the CDR3 has 13 residues. The DNA shown is the 39-base CDR3, in frame from base 1.